This T cell receptor beta chain came from a study of CD8 T cells in Susac syndrome. The ends lost 7 bases at V and 3 bases at J; junction bases unmatched: 8. Germline values: CDR1 KGHDR, CDR2 SFDVKD. CDR3 size: 15 residues. With random hexamers, reverse transcription was performed on about 0.45 to 1 ug of RNA. TCRdb re-analysed the immunoSEQ multiplex PCR reads in MiXCR, keeping a single row per CDR3 protein. The table records about 120,000 distinct CDR3 sequences, 85% to 95% of them present only once. This sequence originates from a human donor with multiple sclerosis. V and J are TRBV24-1 and TRBJ2-1; 7 nucleotides align to TRBD2. Sequencing was done on a sample of CD4+ T cells from PBMCs. As DNA, the CDR3 is TGTGCCACCAGCGACTCTAGCGGCTACTACAATGAGCAGTTCTTC. Translation gives CATSDSSGYYNEQFF.